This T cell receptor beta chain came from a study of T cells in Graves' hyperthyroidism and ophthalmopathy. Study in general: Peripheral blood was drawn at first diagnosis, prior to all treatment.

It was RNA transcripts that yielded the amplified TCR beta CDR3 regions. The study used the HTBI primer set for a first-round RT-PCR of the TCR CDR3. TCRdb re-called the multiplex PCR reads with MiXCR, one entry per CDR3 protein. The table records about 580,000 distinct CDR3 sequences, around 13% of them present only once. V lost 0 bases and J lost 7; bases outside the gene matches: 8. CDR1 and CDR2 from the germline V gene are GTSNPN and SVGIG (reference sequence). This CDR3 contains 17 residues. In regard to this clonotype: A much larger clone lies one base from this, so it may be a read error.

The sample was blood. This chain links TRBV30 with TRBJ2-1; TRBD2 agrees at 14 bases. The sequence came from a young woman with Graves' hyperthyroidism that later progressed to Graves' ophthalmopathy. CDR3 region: CAWSVGTSGSVSNEQFF. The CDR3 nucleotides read TGTGCCTGGAGTGTAGGGACTAGCGGGAGTGTAAGTAATGAGCAGTTCTTC. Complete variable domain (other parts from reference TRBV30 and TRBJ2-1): SQTIHQWPATLVQPVGSPLSLECTVEGTSNPNLYWYRQAAGRGLQLLFYSVGIGQISSEVPQNLSASRPQDRQFILSSKKLLLSDSGFYLCAWSVGTSGSVSNEQFFGPGTRLTVL.